This is a list of T cell receptor beta chains from one sample in a study of blood T cell repertoires in COVID-19. Measured with immunoSEQ multiplex PCR; TCRdb has only the in-frame clones, and not every one. The data contain just over 350,000 clones, more than 85% of them singletons. The sequenced sample consisted of PBMCs or T cells enriched from blood (not recorded which). All receptors come from a young woman who had recovered from COVID-19. Each CDR3 is given with its conserved first and last residue. D genes are given only for firm matches. Size values are once, few and many counts, or a class for expanded clones, and some rows have none.

TRBD1 TRBJ2-7 TRBV6-5 NA CASNRDRGDEQYF TGTGCCAGCAACCGGGACAGGGGTGACGAGCAGTACTTC
NA TRBJ1-1 TRBV18 few CASSLREMNTEAFF TGTGCCAGCTCACTCCGGGAAATGAACACTGAAGCTTTCTTT
TRBD1 TRBJ2-5 TRBV28 once CASSSRQGVQETQYF TGTGCCAGCAGTTCTCGCCAGGGGGTACAAGAGACCCAGTACTTC
NA TRBJ2-7 TRBV9 NA CASSVEGGEFNEQYF TGTGCCAGCAGCGTAGAGGGTGGGGAGTTCAACGAGCAGTACTTC
NA TRBJ1-1 TRBV4-1 NA CASSQGTGSDPEAFF TGCGCCAGCAGCCAAGGTACAGGGAGTGACCCTGAAGCTTTCTTT
TRBD1 TRBJ2-1 TRBV18 NA CASSPPGQGREQFF TGTGCCAGCTCACCACCGGGACAGGGTCGGGAGCAGTTCTTC
NA TRBJ2-3 TRBV3-1/TRBV3-2 NA CASSLSPLSTDTQYF TGTGCCAGCAGCTTATCCCCCCTGAGCACAGATACGCAGTATTTT
TRBD2 TRBJ2-7 TRBV19 NA CASSMGGDYEQYF TGTGCCAGTAGTATGGGAGGGGACTACGAGCAGTACTTC
NA TRBJ1-1 TRBV12-3/TRBV12-4 NA CASSLGGDTEAFF TGTGCCAGCAGTCTCGGGGGGGACACTGAAGCTTTCTTT
NA TRBJ1-6 TRBV11-2 NA CASSLDHRVVSPLHF TGTGCCAGCAGCTTAGATCACAGGGTGGTTTCACCCCTCCACTTT
TRBD1 TRBJ2-7 TRBV6-5 NA CASRVYRDRTYEQYF TGTGCCAGCAGGGTATACCGGGACAGGACCTACGAGCAGTACTTC
TRBD1 TRBJ2-2 TRBV6-6 NA CASSYQGAGELFF TGTGCCAGCAGTTACCAGGGGGCCGGGGAGCTGTTTTTT
TRBD1 TRBJ1-1 TRBV3-1/TRBV3-2 few CASSAQGASNTEAFF TGTGCCAGCAGCGCACAGGGGGCATCGAACACTGAAGCTTTCTTT